This passage covers 24 T cell receptor beta chains from one sample sequenced in a study of T cell repertoires in cytomegalovirus infection. TCRdb reanalysed the reads using MiXCR and keeps one entry per CDR3 protein. The repertoire holds just over 450,000 distinct CDR3 sequences, with roughly 46% as singletons. These receptors have no identified antigens. The sample here was cultured PBMCs, taken from culture after CMV antigen stimulation. The receptors come from a human donor in good health (CMV status not recorded). Some clones in this sample may be carry-over from other donors' samples.

This clonotype was found a few times. The rearrangement joins TRBV12-3 or TRBV12-4 to TRBJ2-3; D not resolved. The ends were cut back, 6 bases at V and 5 bases at J, with 9 bases in the middle. The CDR3 extends over 12 amino acids. CDR3 residues: CASRGFRDTQYF. As DNA, the CDR3 is TGTGCCAGCAGAGGATTTAGAGATACGCAGTATTTT.

This clonotype was seen a few times. The chain couples TRBV7-2 to TRBJ1-3; D unresolved. Per germline, CDR1 SGHTA and CDR2 FQGNSA. CDR3 length: 16 residues. V was pared by 4 bases and J by 4 bases, with 17 bases between. CDR3 bases: TGTGCCAGCAGCTCCAAGTCCCAAACGAGGGGAAACACCATATATTTT. Its translation is CASSSKSQTRGNTIYF.

This clonotype was detected many times. V is TRBV7-2 and J is TRBJ2-2; 8 bases line up with TRBD1. CDR3 size: 17 residues. Looked up from germline, CDR1 is SGHTA and CDR2 is FQGNSA. Trimming cost V 7 bases and J 4 bases; bases outside gene matches: 14. CDR3 region: CASNAMVRTGGTGELFF. DNA for the CDR3: TGTGCCAGCAACGCCATGGTCCGTACAGGGGGCACCGGGGAGCTGTTTTTT.

V usage is TRBV10-3 and J usage is TRBJ2-7; TRBD2 is a possible D gene (6 bases). The V end lost 8 bases, the J end lost 3 bases, and 14 bases lay between the germline ends. Per the germline V gene, CDR1 is ENHRY and CDR2 is SYGVKD. CDR3 length equals 13 residues. The DNA of the CDR3 is TGTGCCATCTCCGGAGGGATCGACTACGAGCAGTACTTC. Its translation: CAISGGIDYEQYF.

This chain links TRBV5-6 with TRBJ2-3, with no clear D. The CDR3 spans 17 residues. The germline V and J ends were trimmed by 5 bases and 5 bases, with 24 bases remaining between them. The germline gives CDR1 SGHDT, CDR2 YYEEEE. For the CDR3, the DNA is TGTGCCAGCAGTTACGCCGGGCCCGCCGCGAAGAGAGATACGCAGTATTTT. Its protein is CASSYAGPAAKRDTQYF.

The chain carries TRBV5-4 and TRBJ2-2, with a possible D match to TRBD2 (7 bases). V shed 7 bases and J shed 6 bases, with 10 bases lying between them. Germline V CDR1 and CDR2: SGHNT, YYREEE (reference sequence). This CDR3 contains 12 residues. The CDR3 nucleotides are TGTGCCAGCTTGGGGGGGCCCGGGGAGCTGTTTTTT. This translates into CASLGGPGELFF.

The chain links TRBV28 to TRBJ1-4; D gene uncertain. The V gene's germline CDR1 is MDHEN and CDR2 SYDVKM. V gave up 1 base and J gave up 7 bases, with 10 bases separating them. This CDR3 region has 14 residues. The CDR3 DNA reads TGTGCCAGCAGTTTATTTTCCTCCAGTGAAAAACTGTTTTTT. It codes for CASSLFSSSEKLFF. The variable domain in full, completed from reference TRBV28 and TRBJ1-4, reads DVKVTQSSRYLVKRTGEKVFLECVQDMDHENMFWYRQDPGLGLRLIYFSYDVKMKEKGDIPEGYSVSREKKERFSLILESASTNQTSMYLCASSLFSSSEKLFFGSGTQLSVL.

This clonotype was detected only a few times. The rearrangement links TRBV12-3 or TRBV12-4 to TRBJ2-3; TRBD2 aligns across 9 bases. J lost 6 bases, V lost 2 bases, and 9 bases had no gene match. The CDR3 length is 16 residues. The CDR3 sequence: CASSLPGGGAMDTQYF. CDR3 nucleotide sequence: TGTGCCAGCAGTTTACCTGGCGGGGGGGCCATGGATACGCAGTATTTT.

A single count supports this clonotype. J is TRBJ2-7 and V is TRBV6-8, with D maybe TRBD1 (6 bases). The CDR3 extends over 14 amino acids. Germline loops: CDR1 MNHGY, CDR2 SAAAGT. V was pared by 5 bases and J by 5 bases, with 16 bases between. In DNA, the CDR3 is TGTGCCAGCAGTGGGGGCCCCTATCGGAACGAGCAGTACTTC. Translation gives CASSGGPYRNEQYF.

This clonotype was seen a handful of times. The chain employs TRBV6-2 or TRBV6-3 and TRBJ2-5; D call uncertain. Trimming removed 3 bases from V and 4 bases from J, with 9 bases in between. Germline V gene sequence: CDR1 MNHEY, CDR2 SVGEGT. The CDR3 sequence is 13 residues long. CDR3 nucleotides: TGTGCCAGCAGTTATAGCATTGGAGAGACCCAGTACTTC. It encodes CASSYSIGETQYF.

The rearrangement uses TRBV12-3 or TRBV12-4 and TRBJ2-1; possible D gene TRBD1, 5 bases. This CDR3 is built from 16 residues. V shed 2 bases and J shed 0 bases, with 11 bases lying between them. In nucleotides, the CDR3 is TGTGCCAGCAGTTTATGGGGCAGCCTCTCCTACAATGAGCAGTTCTTC. This sequence encodes CASSLWGSLSYNEQFF.

The rearrangement joins TRBV19 to TRBJ2-1; either TRBD1 or TRBD2 may fit D (6 bases each). CDR3 length: 14 amino acids. Trimming pared 6 bases from V and 7 bases from J, leaving 16 bases between. The germline V gene encodes CDR1 LNHDA and CDR2 SQIVND (reference sequence). The CDR3: CASSFRGAWNEQFF. The CDR3 nucleotides are TGTGCCAGTAGCTTTAGGGGGGCTTGGAATGAGCAGTTCTTC.

V gene TRBV11-2 combines with J gene TRBJ2-3, with TRBD2 identical over 9 bases. CDR3 size: 16 residues. Per the germline V gene, CDR1 is SGHAT and CDR2 is FQNNGV. The junction had 9 bases not matched to a gene; V was cut back by 4 bases and J by 4 bases. CDR3 sequence (DNA): TGTGCCAGCAGCTCGACTAGCGGCTGGCTGGCAGATACGCAGTATTTT. It specifies CASSSTSGWLADTQYF.

The chain joins TRBV19 to TRBJ2-7; D remains unclear. V lost 5 bases and J lost 5, with 10 bases in between. The CDR3 sequence is 12 residues long. Germline V gives CDR1 LNHDA, CDR2 SQIVND (reference sequence). CDR3 region: CASSESVHEQYF. CDR3 sequence (DNA): TGTGCCAGTAGTGAATCGGTCCACGAGCAGTACTTC. Based on the CDR3 plus reference TRBV19 and TRBJ2-7, the full variable domain is DGGITQSPKYLFRKEGQNVTLSCEQNLNHDAMYWYRQDPGQGLRLIYYSQIVNDFQKGDIAEGYSVSREKKESFPLTVTSAQKNPTAFYLCASSESVHEQYFGPGTRLTVT.

This clonotype turned up a few times. V gene TRBV2 combines with J gene TRBJ2-5; D is uncertain. Trimming removed 6 bases at V and 4 bases at J, with 12 bases between. The CDR3 has 13 residues. The germline gives CDR1 SNHLY, CDR2 FYNNEI. CDR3 nucleotide sequence: TGTGCCAGCAGCCGGTCTCGCCTAGAGACCCAGTACTTC. Protein product: CASSRSRLETQYF.

The J gene is TRBJ2-7, the V gene TRBV5-7, with D possibly called TRBD1 or TRBD2 (5 bases each). TRBV5-7 is an ORF for which the function is uncertain. The CDR3 runs to 18 residues. Trimming stripped 4 bases from V and 3 bases from J, with 26 bases between. The CDR3 protein is CASSPWWDRRKGNYEQYF. The CDR3 bases are TGTGCCAGCAGCCCATGGTGGGACCGCAGGAAGGGGAACTACGAGCAGTACTTC.

This clonotype was counted a few times. This chain joins TRBV7-2 and TRBJ2-1; possible D gene TRBD2, 6 bases. The CDR3 length is 15 residues. Between the trimmed V and J ends, which lost 5 bases and 5 bases, there was a span of 16 bases. CDR1 SGHTA and CDR2 FQGNSA come from the germline V gene. As DNA, the CDR3 is TGTGCCAGCAGCCCCGCACGGGAGTTACACAATGAGCAGTTCTTC. Translated, it gives CASSPARELHNEQFF.

The chain joins TRBV7-2 to TRBJ2-1, with D hard to call. The germline CDR1 and CDR2 sequences are SGHTA and FQGNSA. With 0 bases removed from V and 2 bases from J, the gap between germline ends came to 11 bases. The CDR3 runs to 16 residues. CDR3 sequence reads: CASSLALTNPYNEQFF. CDR3 sequence (DNA): TGTGCCAGCAGCTTAGCGCTAACAAACCCCTACAATGAGCAGTTCTTC.

This clonotype was detected only a few times. The chain employs TRBV12-3 or TRBV12-4 and TRBJ1-5; 9 nucleotides match TRBD1. V shed 5 bases and J 5 bases; nucleotides not matched to a gene: 7. The CDR3 spans 15 residues. The CDR3 sequence: CASSIRDRDHQPQHF. The CDR3 DNA sequence: TGTGCCAGCAGTATCCGGGACAGGGATCATCAGCCCCAGCATTTT.

This clonotype was seen only a few times. J is TRBJ1-4 and V is TRBV7-9; D is unclear. V was clipped by 3 bases and J by 2 bases, with 19 bases between them. There are 18 residues in the CDR3. Looked up from germline, CDR1 is SEHNR and CDR2 is FQNEAQ (reference sequence). The CDR3 reads CASSLGRGSDLTNEKLFF. Written as DNA, the CDR3 is TGTGCCAGCAGCTTGGGCAGAGGTAGTGATTTGACTAATGAAAAACTGTTTTTT.

V is TRBV27 and J is TRBJ1-6; D is possibly TRBD1 (5 bases). Looked up from germline, CDR1 is MNHEY and CDR2 is SMNVEV (reference sequence). The CDR3 extends over 12 amino acids. The V and J ends lost 5 bases and 9 bases respectively, with 8 bases between them. As DNA, the CDR3 is TGTGCCAGCAGTACCAGGGCTTCACCCCTCCACTTT. It translates to CASSTRASPLHF.

The chain combines TRBV14 with TRBJ1-1, with D possibly TRBD1 on 6 matching bases. CDR1 and CDR2 (germline): SGHDN, FVKESK. Between the trimmed V and J ends, which lost 1 base and 3 bases, there was a span of 12 bases. The CDR3 is 15 amino acids. The CDR3 loop reads CASSQGSGVYTEAFF. The CDR3, as DNA: TGTGCCAGCAGCCAAGGGTCAGGGGTTTACACTGAAGCTTTCTTT. Filled out from reference TRBV14 and TRBJ1-1, the complete variable domain reads EAGVTQFPSHSVIEKGQTVTLRCDPISGHDNLYWYRRVMGKEIKFLLHFVKESKQDESGMPNNRFLAERTGGTYSTLKVQPAELEDSGVYFCASSQGSGVYTEAFFGQGTRLTVV.

The genes are TRBV7-8 and TRBJ2-3, with 7 nucleotides matching TRBD1. There are 16 residues in the CDR3. Germline V gene lookup returns CDR1 SGHVS and CDR2 FQNEAQ. After removal of 5 bases from V and 0 bases from J, the junction contained 8 bases not matched to a gene. Here the CDR3 reads CASSVTPDRSTDTQYF. CDR3 nucleotide sequence: TGTGCCAGCAGCGTAACCCCGGACAGGAGCACAGATACGCAGTATTTT.

The table lists this clonotype with a few counts. CDR3 nucleotide sequence: TGTGCCAGTAGACGGGACGGCACCTACGAGCAGTACTTC. It codes for CASRRDGTYEQYF. The V call is TRBV19, the J call TRBJ2-7; perhaps D is TRBD1 or TRBD2 (5 bases each). CDR1 is LNHDA and CDR2 is SQIVND in the germline V gene (reference sequence). This CDR3 comprises 13 residues. The V end lost 6 bases, the J end lost 2 bases, and 11 bases lay between the germline ends.